Presented here are 2 T cell receptor beta chains from one specimen sequenced in a study of graft-versus-host responses after intestinal transplantation (dated by TCRdb to the early 2020s). No antigen has been assigned to these receptors. The time point label for this specimen denotes: cells obtained before transplantation from donor or recipient. Receptor amplification or capture employed the immunoSEQ multiplex PCR assay. Drawn from immuneACCESS, this table holds only the in-frame rearrangements with V and J called that TCRdb kept. Clones are partly lost; checked studies trace under half to an unresolved V gene and leave the rest unexplained. Here the sample has tens of thousands of clones; 90% occur a single time. The ten largest clones add up to roughly 4% of the sample. The sample consisted of unstimulated CD8+ T cells sorted from spleen or lymph node cells, taken before transplant. These receptors originate from a human donor who was the organ donor for an intestinal transplant.

This chain joins TRBV11-3 and TRBJ2-1, with 8 positions matching TRBD2. V shed 5 bases and J 6 bases; nucleotides not matched to a gene: 9. The CDR3 is made up of 15 amino acids. The germline gives CDR1 SGHNT, CDR2 YENEEA. This chain's CDR3 is CASSQTRTSSNEQFF. The CDR3 DNA is TGTGCCAGCAGCCAAACCCGGACTAGCAGCAATGAGCAGTTCTTC.

V gene TRBV4-2 combines with J gene TRBJ2-5, with D tentatively TRBD2 (7 bases). Germline CDR1 is LGHNA and CDR2 is YNFKEQ. The CDR3 is made up of 15 amino acids. V lost 1 base and J lost 9, with 18 bases in between. The CDR3 region is CASSQGISGAGAQYF. In DNA form, the CDR3 reads TGTGCCAGCAGCCAAGGAATTTCGGGGGCGGGGGCCCAGTACTTC.